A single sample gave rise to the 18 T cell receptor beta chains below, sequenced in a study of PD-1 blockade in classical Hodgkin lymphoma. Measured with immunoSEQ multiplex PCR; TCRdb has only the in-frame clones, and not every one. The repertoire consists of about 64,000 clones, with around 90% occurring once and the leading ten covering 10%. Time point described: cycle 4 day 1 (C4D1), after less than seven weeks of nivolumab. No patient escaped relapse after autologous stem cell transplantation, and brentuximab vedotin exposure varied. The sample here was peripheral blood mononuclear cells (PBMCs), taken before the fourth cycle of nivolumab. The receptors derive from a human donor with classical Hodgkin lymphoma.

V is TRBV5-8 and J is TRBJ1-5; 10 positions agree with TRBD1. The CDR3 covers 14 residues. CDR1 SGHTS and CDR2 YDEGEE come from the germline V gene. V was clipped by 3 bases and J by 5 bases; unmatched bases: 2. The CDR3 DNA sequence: TGTGCCAGCAGCTGGGACAGGGGATATCAGCCCCAGCATTTT. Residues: CASSWDRGYQPQHF.

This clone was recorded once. The CDR3 region is CSVPDTQYF. The DNA for the CDR3 is TGCAGCGTTCCCGATACGCAGTATTTT. J is TRBJ2-3 and V is TRBV29-1; D uncertain. Germline V gives CDR1 SQVTM, CDR2 ANQGSEA. The V end was cut by 5 bases, the J end by 6 bases, with 3 bases between. The CDR3 covers 9 residues.

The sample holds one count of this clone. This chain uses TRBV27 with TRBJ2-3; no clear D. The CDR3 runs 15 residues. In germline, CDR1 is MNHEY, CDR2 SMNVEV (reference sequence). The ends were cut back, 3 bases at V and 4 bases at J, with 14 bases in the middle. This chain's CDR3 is CASSFLSNLADTQYF. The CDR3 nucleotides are TGTGCCAGCAGTTTCCTTTCTAACCTTGCAGATACGCAGTATTTT.

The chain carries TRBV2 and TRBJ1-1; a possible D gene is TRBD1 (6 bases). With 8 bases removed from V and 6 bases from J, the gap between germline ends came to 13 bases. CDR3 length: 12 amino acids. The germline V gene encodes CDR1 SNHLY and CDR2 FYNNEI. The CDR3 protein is CASLQGFSEAFF. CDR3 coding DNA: TGTGCCAGCCTACAGGGTTTTTCTGAAGCTTTCTTT.

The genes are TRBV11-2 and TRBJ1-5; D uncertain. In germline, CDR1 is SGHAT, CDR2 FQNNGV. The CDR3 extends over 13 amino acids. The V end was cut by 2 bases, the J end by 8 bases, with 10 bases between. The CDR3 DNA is TGTGCCAGCAGCTTATCCCCGTTTGAGCCCCAGCATTTT. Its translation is CASSLSPFEPQHF.

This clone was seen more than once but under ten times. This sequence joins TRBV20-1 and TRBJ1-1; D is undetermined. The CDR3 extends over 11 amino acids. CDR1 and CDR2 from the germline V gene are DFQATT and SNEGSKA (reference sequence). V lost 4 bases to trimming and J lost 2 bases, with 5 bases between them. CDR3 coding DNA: TGCAGTGCTAAAGTCAACACTGAAGCTTTCTTT. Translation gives CSAKVNTEAFF.

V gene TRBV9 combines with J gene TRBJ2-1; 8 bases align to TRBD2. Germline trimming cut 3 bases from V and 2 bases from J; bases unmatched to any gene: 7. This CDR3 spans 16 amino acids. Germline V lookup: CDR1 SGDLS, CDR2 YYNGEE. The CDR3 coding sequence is TGTGCCAGCAGCGCGAGGGCGGGGGGTGCCTACAATGAGCAGTTCTTC. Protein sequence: CASSARAGGAYNEQFF.

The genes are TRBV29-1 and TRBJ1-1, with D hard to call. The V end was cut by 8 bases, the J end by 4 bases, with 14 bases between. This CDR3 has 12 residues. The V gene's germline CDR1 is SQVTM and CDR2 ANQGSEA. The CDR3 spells CSSYPVGTEAFF. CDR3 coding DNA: TGCAGCTCCTACCCCGTGGGCACTGAAGCTTTCTTT.

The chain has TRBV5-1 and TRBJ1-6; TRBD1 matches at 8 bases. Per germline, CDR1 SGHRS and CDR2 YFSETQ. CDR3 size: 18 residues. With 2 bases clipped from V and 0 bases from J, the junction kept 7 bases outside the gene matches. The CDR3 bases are TGCGCCAGCAGCTTACAGGGGGGCCCCAGCTCCTATAATTCACCCCTCCACTTT. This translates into CASSLQGGPSSYNSPLHF.

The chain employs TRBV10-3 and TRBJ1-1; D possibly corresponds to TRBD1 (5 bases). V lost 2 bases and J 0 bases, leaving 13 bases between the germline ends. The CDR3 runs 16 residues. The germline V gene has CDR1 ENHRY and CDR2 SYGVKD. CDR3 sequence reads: CAISETWRGMNTEAFF. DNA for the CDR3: TGTGCCATCAGTGAGACATGGAGGGGCATGAACACTGAAGCTTTCTTT.

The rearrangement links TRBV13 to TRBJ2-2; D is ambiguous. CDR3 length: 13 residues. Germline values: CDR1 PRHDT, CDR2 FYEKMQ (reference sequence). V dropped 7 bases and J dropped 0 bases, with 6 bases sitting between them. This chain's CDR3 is CASKTTNTGELFF. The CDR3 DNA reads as TGTGCCAGCAAGACCACGAACACCGGGGAGCTGTTTTTT.

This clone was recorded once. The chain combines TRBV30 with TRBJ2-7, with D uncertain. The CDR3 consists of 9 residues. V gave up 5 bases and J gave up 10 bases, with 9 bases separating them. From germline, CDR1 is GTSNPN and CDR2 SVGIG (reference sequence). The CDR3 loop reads CAWGENQYF. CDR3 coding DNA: TGTGCCTGGGGTGAGAACCAGTACTTC.

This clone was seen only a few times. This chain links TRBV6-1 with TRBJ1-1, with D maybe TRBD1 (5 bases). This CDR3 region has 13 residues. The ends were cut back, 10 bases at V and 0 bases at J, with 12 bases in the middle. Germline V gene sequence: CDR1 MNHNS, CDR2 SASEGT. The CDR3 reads CAIRQLLNTEAFF. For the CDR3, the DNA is TGTGCCATACGACAGTTACTGAACACTGAAGCTTTCTTT.

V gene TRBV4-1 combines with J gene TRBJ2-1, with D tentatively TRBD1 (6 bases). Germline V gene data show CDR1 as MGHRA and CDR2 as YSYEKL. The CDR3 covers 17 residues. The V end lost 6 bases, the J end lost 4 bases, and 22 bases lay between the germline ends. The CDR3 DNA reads TGCGCCAGCAGTCATTATACCGGAAACAGGGTTTACAATGAGCAGTTCTTC. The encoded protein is CASSHYTGNRVYNEQFF.

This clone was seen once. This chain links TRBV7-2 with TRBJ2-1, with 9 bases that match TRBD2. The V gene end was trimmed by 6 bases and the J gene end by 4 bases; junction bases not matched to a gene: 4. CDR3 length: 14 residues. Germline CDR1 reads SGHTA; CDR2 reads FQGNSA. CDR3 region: CASRAGGSYNEQFF. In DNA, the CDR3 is TGTGCCAGCAGAGCGGGGGGATCGTACAATGAGCAGTTCTTC.

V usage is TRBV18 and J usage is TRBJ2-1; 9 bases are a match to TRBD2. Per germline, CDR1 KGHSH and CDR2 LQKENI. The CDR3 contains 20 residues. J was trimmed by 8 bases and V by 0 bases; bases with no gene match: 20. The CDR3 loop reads CASSPPPSHIAGALQHEQFF. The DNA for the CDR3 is TGTGCCAGCTCACCACCCCCGTCTCATATAGCGGGGGCCCTCCAGCATGAGCAGTTCTTC. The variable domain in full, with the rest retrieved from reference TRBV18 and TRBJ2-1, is NAGVMQNPRHLVRRRGQEARLRCSPMKGHSHVYWYRQLPEEGLKFMVYLQKENIIDESGMPKERFSAEFPKEGPSILRIQQVVRGDSAAYFCASSPPPSHIAGALQHEQFFGPGTRLTVL.

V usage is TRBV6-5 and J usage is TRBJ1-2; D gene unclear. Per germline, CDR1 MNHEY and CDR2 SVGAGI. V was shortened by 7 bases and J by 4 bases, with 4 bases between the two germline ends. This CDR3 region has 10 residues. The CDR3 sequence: CASTGYGYTF. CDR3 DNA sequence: TGTGCCAGCACCGGCTATGGCTACACCTTC.

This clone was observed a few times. The CDR3 protein is CASSIQGSPLHF. Here the CDR3 DNA reads TGTGCCAGCAGTATCCAGGGTTCGCCCCTCCACTTT. J is TRBJ1-6 and V is TRBV27; D might be TRBD1 (5 bases). In germline, CDR1 is MNHEY, CDR2 SMNVEV (reference sequence). Deletions cut 5 bases from V and 13 bases from J, with 12 bases between. The CDR3 spans 12 residues.